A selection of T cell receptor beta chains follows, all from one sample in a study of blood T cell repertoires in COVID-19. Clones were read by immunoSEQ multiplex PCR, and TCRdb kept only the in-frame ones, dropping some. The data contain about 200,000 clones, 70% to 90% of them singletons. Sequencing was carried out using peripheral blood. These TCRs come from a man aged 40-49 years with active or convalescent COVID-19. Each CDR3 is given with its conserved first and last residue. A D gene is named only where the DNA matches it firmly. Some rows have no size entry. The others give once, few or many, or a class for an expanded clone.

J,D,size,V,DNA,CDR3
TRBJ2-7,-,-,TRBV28,TGTGCCAGCAGTTTAGCCGTCGGTGAGCAGTACTTC,CASSLAVGEQYF
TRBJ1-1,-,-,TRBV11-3,TGTGCCAGCAGCCTCAGGGGTGAGAACACTGAAGCTTTCTTT,CASSLRGENTEAFF
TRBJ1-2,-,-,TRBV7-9,TGTGCCAGCAGCTTAAATCTGGGAGGGGAGTATGGCTACACCTTC,CASSLNLGGEYGYTF
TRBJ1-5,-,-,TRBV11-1,TGTGCCAGCAGCTTAGGGAGAGGGCAGCCCCAGCATTTT,CASSLGRGQPQHF
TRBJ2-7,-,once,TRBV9,TGTGCCAGCAGCCCCCTGGGGGGGCTGCACGAGCAGTACTTC,CASSPLGGLHEQYF
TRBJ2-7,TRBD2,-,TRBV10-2,TGCGCCAGCAGTATAGCGGGAGTGCACGAGCAGTACTTC,CASSIAGVHEQYF
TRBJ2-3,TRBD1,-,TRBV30,TGTGCCTGGAGTGGACAGGGTAGCACAGATACGCAGTATTTT,CAWSGQGSTDTQYF
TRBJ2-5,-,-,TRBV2,TGTGCCAGCAGGGGTTGGACACCCCAAGAGACCCAGTACTTC,CASRGWTPQETQYF
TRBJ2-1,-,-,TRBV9,TGTGCCAGCGATCGGATTGGCGGGAACCACAATGAGCAGTTCTTC,CASDRIGGNHNEQFF
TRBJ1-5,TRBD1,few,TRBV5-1,TGCGCCAGCAGCTTAGAGGGGGCGTGGGGTCAGCCCCAGCATTTT,CASSLEGAWGQPQHF
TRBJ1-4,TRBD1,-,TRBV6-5,TGTGCCAGCAGTCCAGGGACAGGGGGGAAGGGGGAACTGTTTTTT,CASSPGTGGKGELFF
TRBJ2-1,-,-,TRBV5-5,TGTGCCAGCAGCTTGGCCTTTTTCCTCGACACCAGCAATGAGCAGTTCTTC,CASSLAFFLDTSNEQFF
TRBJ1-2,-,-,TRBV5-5,TGTGCCAGCAGCTCCTGGACAGAGGGCTATGGCTACACCTTC,CASSSWTEGYGYTF
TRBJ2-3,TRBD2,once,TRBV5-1,TGCGCCAGCAAGGGGGTAGCGGGAGATCCGACAGATACGCAGTATTTT,CASKGVAGDPTDTQYF
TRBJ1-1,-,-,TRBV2,TGTGCCAGCAGAGACCGGGACTGGAACACTGAAGCTTTCTTT,CASRDRDWNTEAFF
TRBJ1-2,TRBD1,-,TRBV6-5,TGTGCCAGCAGTCGAGGACAGGGATACTATGGCTACACCTTC,CASSRGQGYYGYTF
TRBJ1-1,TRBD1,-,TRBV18,TGTGCCAGCTCATCTACAGGGGGAAACACTGAAGCTTTCTTT,CASSSTGGNTEAFF
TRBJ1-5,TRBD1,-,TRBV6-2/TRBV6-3,TGTGCCAGCAGTTTAAGAGACAGGGGCCGACAGCCCCAGCATTTT,CASSLRDRGRQPQHF
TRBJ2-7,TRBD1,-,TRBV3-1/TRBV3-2,TGTGCCAGCAGCCAATCGACAGGGGCCTACGAGCAGTACTTC,CASSQSTGAYEQYF
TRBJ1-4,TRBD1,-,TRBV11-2,TGTGCCAGCAGCTTGACAGGGGGGGATGAAAAACTGTTTTTT,CASSLTGGDEKLFF
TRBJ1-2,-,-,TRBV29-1,TGCAGCGTGCGCGCTACAGGTCATAACTATGGCTACACCTTC,CSVRATGHNYGYTF
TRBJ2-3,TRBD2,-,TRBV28,TGTGCCAGCAGTTCAGTAGCGGGAGGGTTCGGAGATACGCAGTATTTT,CASSSVAGGFGDTQYF
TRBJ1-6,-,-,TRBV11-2,TGTGCCAGCAGCTCCACTCAAGATTCACCCCTCCACTTT,CASSSTQDSPLHF
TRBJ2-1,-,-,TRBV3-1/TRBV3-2,TGTGCCAGCAGCCAAACCGGTAATGAGCAGTTCTTC,CASSQTGNEQFF
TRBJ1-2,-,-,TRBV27,TGTGCCAGCAGTTTATCCGGAGCGAACTATGGCTACACCTTC,CASSLSGANYGYTF
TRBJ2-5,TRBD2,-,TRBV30,TGTGCCTGGAGTGATTCCGGGACTAGCGGGAGAGGGGAGACCCAGTACTTC,CAWSDSGTSGRGETQYF
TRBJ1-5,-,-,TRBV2,TGTGCCAGCAGTTCCGGGGGACCAGGGCGGGCTCAGCCCCAGCATTTT,CASSSGGPGRAQPQHF
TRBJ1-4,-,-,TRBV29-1,TGCAGCGTTGAGGGGGGTGGACCCATTAATGAAAAACTGTTTTTT,CSVEGGGPINEKLFF
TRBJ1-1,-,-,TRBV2,TGTGCCAGCAGGAACAGGCTGAACACTGAAGCTTTCTTT,CASRNRLNTEAFF
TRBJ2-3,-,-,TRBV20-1,TGCAGTGCTAGTATAAGAGGCACAGATACGCAGTATTTT,CSASIRGTDTQYF
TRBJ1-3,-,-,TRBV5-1,TGCGCCAGCAGCTTGGAACTAAGCTCTGGAAACACCATATATTTT,CASSLELSSGNTIYF
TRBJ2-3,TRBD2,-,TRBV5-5,TGTGCCAGCAGCTCCCTACCGTCGGCTAGCGGGACTGGAGATACGCAGTATTTT,CASSSLPSASGTGDTQYF
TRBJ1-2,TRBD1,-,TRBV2,TGTGCCAGCAGTGTGGACAGGATCTATGGCTACACCTTC,CASSVDRIYGYTF
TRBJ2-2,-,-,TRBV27,TGTGCCAGCAGTTTTATTGGAGGGAACACCGGGGAGCTGTTTTTT,CASSFIGGNTGELFF
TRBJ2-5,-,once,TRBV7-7,TGTGCCAGCAGCTTTGGGCTACAAGAGACCCAGTACTTC,CASSFGLQETQYF
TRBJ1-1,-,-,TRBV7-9,TGTGCCAGCAGCAGCGTCGGGAAAGCTTTCTTT,CASSSVGKAFF
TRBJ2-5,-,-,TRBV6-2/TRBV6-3,TGTGCCAGCAGCCCCGGAGATTTCCAAGAGACCCAGTACTTC,CASSPGDFQETQYF
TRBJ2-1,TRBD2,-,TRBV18,TGTGCCAGCTCACCGCTACGGGGGGGCCTCGACAATGAGCAGTTCTTC,CASSPLRGGLDNEQFF
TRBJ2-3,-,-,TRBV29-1,TGCAGCGTTGCTCCGGGGGCAGATACGCAGTATTTT,CSVAPGADTQYF
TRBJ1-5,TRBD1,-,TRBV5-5,TGTGCCAGCAGCATGGGACAGAAGAATCAGCCCCAGCATTTT,CASSMGQKNQPQHF